The sequence of this T cell receptor (beta chain) was determined in a study of blood T cell repertoires in COVID-19. Study information: Sources were T cells, B-cell-depleted T cells, or PBMCs; the material itself was cDNA or gDNA.

In the case of this clone: This sample includes further DNA sequences coding for the same CDR3.

Original data processing: For nucleated cells, counts were estimated from reference gene primer amplification. Sequenced by immunoSEQ multiplex PCR; TCRdb stores in-frame clones only, minus some. V and J calls and clone size are copied from that table; D and trimming were computed from the DNA. The sample contains 250,000 to 350,000 clones, 90% of which appear only once. V was shortened by 0 bases and J by 0 bases, with 6 bases between the two germline ends. The CDR3 loop spans 14 amino acids. Per the germline V gene, CDR1 is SGHRS and CDR2 is YFSETQ. V usage is TRBV5-1 and J usage is TRBJ1-1; D remains ambiguous. This receptor was identified in a man aged 55 to 69 who had recovered from COVID-19. The specimen sequenced was PBMCs or T cells enriched from blood (not recorded which). The CDR3 region has the DNA TGCGCCAGCAGCTTGGTTTCCGTGAACACTGAAGCTTTCTTT. Its translation is CASSLVSVNTEAFF.